This T cell receptor (beta chain) is from a study of molecular identifiers for immune sequencing clone quantification. With RNA at 10%, 30% or 50%, naive CD8 libraries came from about 20,000 to 1,000,000 sorted cells. Only a few counts were recorded for this clonotype. Antigen specificity is unknown. Points from the study as a whole: One cell's worth of spiked Jurkat TCR RNA was reportedly detectable among about a million naive cells.

The V gene's germline CDR1 is LNHDA and CDR2 SQIVND (reference sequence). J gave up 3 bases and V 3 bases, and 5 bases lay outside the gene matches. The CDR3 runs to 14 residues. Libraries of bulk TCR were made by previously described methods (with listed TCR primers). Via MiXCR, TCRdb re-called the PCR reads, giving one row per CDR3 protein. Of about 510,000 distinct CDR3 sequences listed, 20% to 25% are singletons. The sequencing input was naive CD8+ T cells from blood, with Jurkat cell RNA spiked in. Subset meaning: FACS-sorted CD8+CD4-CCR7+CD45RA+ naive T cells. The clonotype originates from a human donor in good health. Some libraries in this study had Jurkat cell RNA spiked in. The chain is built from TRBV19 and TRBJ2-7; 7 bases fit TRBD1. The DNA of the CDR3 is TGTGCCAGTAGTATCGGGACAGCTTACTACGAGCAGTACTTC. It encodes CASSIGTAYYEQYF.